This T cell receptor (beta chain) comes out of a study of T cells in Graves' hyperthyroidism and ophthalmopathy. Study information: Staff took peripheral blood when the initial diagnosis was made, before any treatment began.

The V and J ends lost 5 bases and 7 bases respectively, with 15 bases between them. The CDR3 contains 14 residues. Germline CDR1 reads GTSNPN; CDR2 reads SVGIG (reference sequence). Amplified TCR beta CDR3 regions came from RNA transcripts. The HTBI set primed first-round TCR CDR3 RT-PCR. TCRdb ran MiXCR on the multiplex PCR reads and lists one entry per CDR3 protein. The sample carries tens of thousands of distinct CDR3 sequences, 40% to 55% recorded once. Fresh peripheral blood, more than 9 ml, yielded the PBMCs. In this sample, this clonotype turned up many times. Its antigen is not identified. Findings of the study overall: The model predicted ophthalmopathy a median 6.5 months before onset.

The source of this sequence is a woman aged 25 to 39 with Graves' hyperthyroidism. The sequencing input was blood. The V call is TRBV30, the J call TRBJ1-6, with D possibly being TRBD1 (5 bases). CDR3 nucleotide sequence: TGTGCCTGGGAGGTGGGGGGTGTAAATTCACCCCTCCACTTT. Translated, it gives CAWEVGGVNSPLHF. Complete variable domain (other parts from reference TRBV30 and TRBJ1-6): SQTIHQWPATLVQPVGSPLSLECTVEGTSNPNLYWYRQAAGRGLQLLFYSVGIGQISSEVPQNLSASRPQDRQFILSSKKLLLSDSGFYLCAWEVGGVNSPLHFGNGTRLTVT.